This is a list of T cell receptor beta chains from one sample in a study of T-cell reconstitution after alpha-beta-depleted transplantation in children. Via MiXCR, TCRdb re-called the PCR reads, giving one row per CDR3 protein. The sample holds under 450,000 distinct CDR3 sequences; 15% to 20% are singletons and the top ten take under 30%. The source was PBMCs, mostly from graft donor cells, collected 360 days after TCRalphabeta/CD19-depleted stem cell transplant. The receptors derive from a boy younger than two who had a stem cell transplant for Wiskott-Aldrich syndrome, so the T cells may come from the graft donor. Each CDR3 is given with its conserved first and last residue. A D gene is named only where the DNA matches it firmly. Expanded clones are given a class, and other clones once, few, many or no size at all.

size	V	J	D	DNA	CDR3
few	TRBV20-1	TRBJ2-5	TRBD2	TGCAGTGCTAGACTAGCGGGGCCCCGAACCGAGACCCAGTACTTC	CSARLAGPRTETQYF
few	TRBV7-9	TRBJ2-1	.	TGTGCCAGCAGAATAGGGGACGGCTACAATGAGCAGTTCTTC	CASRIGDGYNEQFF
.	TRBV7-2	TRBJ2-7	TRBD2	TGTGCCAGCAGCTTAGCGGCCACTAGCGGGGGGGCCGTATACGAGCAGTACTTC	CASSLAATSGGAVYEQYF
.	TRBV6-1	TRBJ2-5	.	TGTGCCAGCAGCCACATTGACAGGCTAGAGACCCAGTACTTC	CASSHIDRLETQYF
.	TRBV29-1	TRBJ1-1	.	TGCAGCGTCCTAGTAGGACCCATGAACACTGAAGCTTTCTTT	CSVLVGPMNTEAFF
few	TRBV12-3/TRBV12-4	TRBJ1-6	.	TGTGCCAGCAGTTTTGTTCTAGGGGATAATTCACCCCTCCACTTT	CASSFVLGDNSPLHF
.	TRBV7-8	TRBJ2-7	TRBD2	TGTGCCAGCAGACTAGCGGGGGTTCTGTACTTC	CASRLAGVLYF
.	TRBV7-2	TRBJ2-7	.	TGTGCCAGCAGCTTATACGGGCCCTTGGAGCAGTACTTC	CASSLYGPLEQYF
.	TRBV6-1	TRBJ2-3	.	TGTGCCAGCAGTGAAGAGGTCGAAGATACGCAGTATTTT	CASSEEVEDTQYF
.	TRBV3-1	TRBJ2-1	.	TGTGCCAGCAGACGTTTAGCGTCTTCGGATGAGCAGTTCTTC	CASRRLASSDEQFF
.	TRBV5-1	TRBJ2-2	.	TGCGCCAGCAGAATGACAGGAACCACCGGGGAGCTGTTTTTT	CASRMTGTTGELFF